The rows below give T cell receptor beta chains drawn from one sample of a study of T cell repertoires in cytomegalovirus infection. One entry per CDR3 protein results from TCRdb running MiXCR on the reads. The table shows some 170,000 distinct CDR3 sequences, with roughly a sixth occurring only once. Material for sequencing was CD8+ T cells from PBMCs. Every receptor here comes from a human donor in good health (CMV status not recorded). Some clones in this sample may be carry-over from other donors' samples. Each CDR3 is given with its conserved first and last residue. Each record gives: J gene, clone size, D gene, V gene, CDR3 protein, CDR3 DNA. The D gene is left open where the match is weak. A row's size may be missing; if present it is once, few, many or a size class.

TRBJ2-1,NA,NA,TRBV6-2/TRBV6-3,CASSYSNYNEQFF,TGTGCCAGCAGTTACTCGAATTACAATGAGCAGTTCTTC
TRBJ2-3,NA,NA,TRBV6-5,CASSTGRGTDTQYF,TGTGCCAGCAGTACAGGACGAGGCACAGATACGCAGTATTTT
TRBJ2-3,NA,NA,TRBV7-3,CASSSGVVGTDTQYF,TGTGCCAGCAGTTCAGGGGTTGTGGGCACAGATACGCAGTATTTT
TRBJ2-1,NA,TRBD1,TRBV7-9,CASSKGDRGYNEQFF,TGTGCCAGCAGCAAGGGGGACAGGGGCTACAATGAGCAGTTCTTC
TRBJ1-1,NA,NA,TRBV20-1,CSARYGTIGYTEAFF,TGCAGTGCTAGGTATGGGACGATCGGTTACACTGAAGCTTTCTTT
TRBJ2-1,few,NA,TRBV29-1,CSVLYQRTLNEQFF,TGCAGCGTTCTGTACCAACGCACCCTCAATGAGCAGTTCTTC
TRBJ1-5,many,NA,TRBV7-8,CASSLPAGTQQPQHF,TGTGCCAGCAGCCTCCCGGCGGGGACTCAACAGCCCCAGCATTTT
TRBJ2-7,NA,NA,TRBV11-2,CASSPGTPAYEQYF,TGTGCCAGCAGCCCCGGGACGCCTGCCTACGAGCAGTACTTC
TRBJ1-4,few,TRBD1,TRBV11-2,CASSGGQGGVTNEKLFF,TGTGCCAGCAGCGGGGGACAGGGAGGAGTTACTAATGAAAAACTGTTTTTT
TRBJ2-5,NA,NA,TRBV7-9,CASSLAQRGTQETQYF,TGTGCCAGCAGCTTAGCGCAAAGGGGAACCCAAGAGACCCAGTACTTC
TRBJ2-2,few,TRBD2,TRBV6-2/TRBV6-3,CASSSRRGVLNTGELFF,TGTGCCAGCAGTTCTCGACGGGGGGTACTCAACACCGGGGAGCTGTTTTTT
TRBJ2-2,few,TRBD2,TRBV28,CASSLNGLVDTGELFF,TGTGCCAGCAGTTTGAATGGACTAGTAGACACCGGGGAGCTGTTTTTT
TRBJ2-4,few,NA,TRBV7-2,CASSLGAGPKNIQYF,TGTGCCAGCAGCTTGGGGGCAGGGCCCAAAAACATTCAGTACTTC
TRBJ2-2,few,NA,TRBV24-1,CATSDIRTTGELFF,TGTGCCACCAGTGATATCCGGACCACCGGGGAGCTGTTTTTT
TRBJ1-5,NA,NA,TRBV27,CASNQAGRGQPQHF,TGTGCCAGCAATCAGGCAGGGAGGGGTCAGCCCCAGCATTTT
TRBJ2-5,NA,NA,TRBV14,CASSQDVVGFQETQYF,TGTGCCAGCAGCCAAGATGTTGTGGGGTTCCAAGAGACCCAGTACTTC
TRBJ1-5,few,NA,TRBV6-2/TRBV6-3,CASSYGADDSYSNQPQHF,TGTGCCAGCAGTTACGGCGCGGATGACTCTTATAGCAATCAGCCCCAGCATTTT
TRBJ1-4,NA,TRBD1,TRBV7-6,CASSKHDRGDEKLFF,TGTGCCAGCAGCAAACATGACAGGGGAGATGAAAAACTGTTTTTT
TRBJ1-6,NA,TRBD1,TRBV6-5,CDSSITGGVGSPLHF,TGTGACAGCAGTATCACAGGGGGGGTCGGTTCACCCCTCCACTTT
TRBJ2-7,few,TRBD1,TRBV10-3,CAISGQGGYEQYF,TGTGCCATCAGTGGACAGGGTGGTTACGAGCAGTACTTC
TRBJ2-3,NA,NA,TRBV5-1,CASSLVIGPPAGTDTQYF,TGCGCCAGCAGCTTGGTGATCGGCCCCCCGGCGGGCACAGATACGCAGTATTTT
TRBJ2-6,NA,TRBD2,TRBV7-4,CASSLLTGGGPGANVLTF,TGTGCCAGCAGCTTATTAACGGGGGGGGGGCCGGGGGCCAACGTCCTGACTTTC
TRBJ1-5,NA,NA,TRBV2,CASSGDRPENSNQPQHF,TGTGCCAGCAGTGGTGACAGGCCCGAGAATAGCAATCAGCCCCAGCATTTT
TRBJ2-7,few,NA,TRBV29-1,CSVELRVRGTYEQYF,TGCAGCGTTGAATTGCGGGTCAGGGGAACCTACGAGCAGTACTTC
TRBJ1-1,NA,NA,TRBV7-9,CASSAPSGQGKWAFF,TGTGCCAGCAGCGCGCCCTCAGGGCAGGGGAAATGGGCTTTCTTT
TRBJ2-1,NA,TRBD1,TRBV15,CATKETGVYNEQFF,TGTGCCACCAAGGAAACAGGGGTTTACAATGAGCAGTTCTTC
TRBJ2-7,NA,NA,TRBV7-8,CASGASYEQYF,TGTGCCAGCGGTGCGAGCTACGAGCAGTACTTC
TRBJ2-7,NA,TRBD2,TRBV4-3,CASSQDPSGGPYSYEQYF,TGCGCCAGCAGCCAAGATCCTAGCGGGGGGCCTTACTCCTACGAGCAGTACTTC
TRBJ1-1,many,NA,TRBV29-1,CSVSLNTEAFF,TGCAGCGTTTCACTGAACACTGAAGCTTTCTTT
TRBJ1-2,NA,NA,TRBV6-2/TRBV6-3,CASSPAPTPGTGYGYTF,TGTGCCAGCAGTCCGGCCCCGACTCCGGGGACCGGCTATGGCTACACCTTC
TRBJ1-1,NA,TRBD1,TRBV28,CASSLEGAAEAFF,TGTGCCAGCAGTTTAGAGGGGGCTGCTGAAGCTTTCTTT
TRBJ2-3,few,NA,TRBV7-9,CASSLGLDRSITDTQYF,TGTGCCAGCAGCTTAGGCTTGGACAGATCGATCACAGATACGCAGTATTTT
TRBJ1-2,NA,NA,TRBV29-1,CSVFPVPNYGYTF,TGCAGCGTTTTTCCAGTACCCAACTATGGCTACACCTTC
TRBJ2-5,once,NA,TRBV11-2,CASSKQGTNKRWTQYF,TGTGCCAGCAGCAAGCAAGGGACAAATAAAAGATGGACCCAGTACTTC
TRBJ2-7,many,TRBD1,TRBV6-5,CASSYGTGPYEQYF,TGTGCCAGCAGTTACGGGACAGGGCCCTACGAGCAGTACTTC
TRBJ2-2,NA,TRBD2,TRBV7-9,CASRPPGGTGELFF,TGTGCCAGCAGGCCGCCGGGGGGCACCGGGGAGCTGTTTTTT
TRBJ1-2,few,NA,TRBV7-2,CASSHAGFNYGYTF,TGTGCCAGCAGCCACGCAGGGTTTAACTATGGCTACACCTTC
TRBJ1-1,few,NA,TRBV19,CASRIQNTEAFF,TGTGCCAGTAGGATCCAGAACACTGAAGCTTTCTTT
TRBJ2-1,NA,NA,TRBV28,CASSLALGSLAYNEQIF,TGTGCCAGCAGTTTAGCCCTCGGCTCTCTAGCTTACAATGAGCAGATCTTC
TRBJ2-7,few,TRBD1,TRBV4-3,CASSQDKGANEYEQYF,TGCGCCAGCAGCCAAGATAAGGGGGCAAATGAGTACGAGCAGTACTTC
TRBJ2-5,NA,TRBD2,TRBV7-9,CASSLASSGGPQETQYF,TGTGCCAGCAGCTTAGCATCTAGCGGGGGTCCGCAAGAGACCCAGTACTTC
TRBJ1-1,few,NA,TRBV6-2/TRBV6-3,CASSIDLQGGDTEAFF,TGTGCCAGCAGCATAGACTTGCAAGGGGGAGACACTGAAGCTTTCTTT
TRBJ1-1,NA,NA,TRBV6-4,CASNSPGRQAFF,TGTGCCAGCAACAGTCCAGGGCGGCAAGCTTTCTTT
TRBJ2-5,many,NA,TRBV7-2,CASSPVQRRETQYF,TGTGCCAGCAGCCCAGTCCAGAGAAGGGAGACCCAGTACTTC
TRBJ1-5,few,NA,TRBV6-1,CASTRFGGGNQPQHF,TGTGCCAGCACTCGTTTCGGGGGAGGCAATCAGCCCCAGCATTTT
TRBJ1-5,NA,NA,TRBV29-1,CSVEDDSRNQPQHF,TGCAGCGTTGAAGATGACAGTCGCAATCAGCCCCAGCATTTT
TRBJ2-5,few,NA,TRBV2,CALDRVHGETQYF,TGTGCCCTAGACAGAGTTCACGGAGAGACCCAGTACTTC
TRBJ2-1,few,NA,TRBV27,CASSLGLGSYNEQFF,TGTGCCAGCAGTTTGGGGTTAGGCTCCTACAATGAGCAGTTCTTC
TRBJ1-1,NA,NA,TRBV20-1,CSARDSSGGPEAFF,TGCAGTGCTAGAGATTCATCCGGAGGACCTGAAGCTTTCTTT
TRBJ2-1,NA,NA,TRBV7-9,CASSPAGKEANNEQFF,TGTGCCAGCAGCCCCGCCGGGAAGGAGGCCAACAATGAGCAGTTCTTC